This T cell receptor beta chain is from a study of T-cell memory formation after mild COVID-19. A single record per CDR3 protein comes from TCRdb applying MiXCR to the 5' RACE reads. The sample lists under 70,000 distinct CDR3 sequences, less than 9.5% occurring once. Germline CDR1 is MDHEN and CDR2 is SYDVKM. The V end was cut by 7 bases, the J end by 2 bases, with 14 bases between. The CDR3 loop spans 14 amino acids. V gene TRBV28 combines with J gene TRBJ1-1, with a possible D match to TRBD1 (6 bases). The receptor was derived from a man aged 18 to 30 who had mild COVID-19 (a few samples of this study predate the infection). Cell type and time point are not known. Material: PBMCs or a T cell subset sorted from them (not recorded which). CDR3 residues: CASTAQGSNTEAFF. The CDR3 DNA is TGTGCCAGCACCGCGCAGGGGAGCAACACTGAAGCTTTCTTT.